This is a list of T cell receptor beta chains from one sample in a study of blood T cell repertoires in COVID-19. Profiled with immunoSEQ multiplex PCR; TCRdb holds only in-frame clones, not every one. The sample includes some 250,000 clones, approximately 91% of them seen just once. The sequencing input was peripheral blood. The receptors come from a human donor in a cohort sampled during active COVID-19. The CDR3 runs from the conserved cysteine through the conserved F or W. D genes are given only for firm matches. Some rows have no size entry. The others give once, few or many, or a class for an expanded clone.

clone_size	v_call	j_call	d_call	cdr3_aa	cdr3_nt
.	TRBV5-1	TRBJ2-5	.	CASSLGPTRGQETQYF	TGCGCCAGCAGCTTGGGCCCAACTAGAGGACAAGAGACCCAGTACTTC
.	TRBV5-8	TRBJ2-1	.	CASSFDREVVWEQFF	TGTGCCAGCAGCTTTGACAGGGAGGTGGTGTGGGAGCAGTTCTTC
.	TRBV6-5	TRBJ1-2	.	CASREDSLRYTF	TGTGCCAGCAGGGAGGACAGTCTAAGATACACCTTC
.	TRBV12-3/TRBV12-4	TRBJ2-7	TRBD1	CASRRDSSYEQYF	TGTGCCAGCAGGAGGGACAGCTCCTACGAGCAGTACTTC
.	TRBV15	TRBJ1-1	TRBD1	CATSRSLDRGSEAFF	TGTGCCACCAGCAGATCCCTGGACAGGGGGTCTGAAGCTTTCTTT
.	TRBV18	TRBJ2-7	.	CASSPPVGVGEQYF	TGTGCCAGCTCACCACCGGTGGGAGTGGGGGAGCAGTACTTC
.	TRBV2	TRBJ1-1	TRBD1	CASMGQPNTEAFF	TGTGCCAGCATGGGACAGCCGAACACTGAAGCTTTCTTT
.	TRBV18	TRBJ1-6	TRBD1	CASSPGTGTSPLHF	TGTGCCAGCTCCCCCGGGACAGGGACGTCACCCCTCCACTTT
.	TRBV28	TRBJ2-5	.	CASGLTQETQYF	TGTGCCAGCGGACTTACTCAAGAGACCCAGTACTTC
.	TRBV3-1/TRBV3-2	TRBJ1-2	TRBD1	CASSQDPGQAVHYGYTF	TGTGCCAGCAGCCAAGATCCAGGACAGGCCGTCCACTATGGCTACACCTTC
.	TRBV7-8	TRBJ2-1	TRBD2	CASSKRGLAGGPPRFF	TGTGCCAGCAGCAAACGTGGACTAGCGGGAGGCCCGCCCAGGTTCTTC
once	TRBV7-2	TRBJ2-7	.	CASSSPPLYEQYF	TGTGCCAGCAGCTCCCCTCCCCTCTACGAGCAGTACTTC
.	TRBV6-5	TRBJ2-1	.	CASSYATSPHEQFF	TGTGCCAGCAGTTACGCGACTAGTCCCCATGAGCAGTTCTTC
.	TRBV7-2	TRBJ2-7	.	CASSPIGTYEQYF	TGTGCCAGCAGCCCAATTGGGACATACGAGCAGTACTTC
.	TRBV5-1	TRBJ1-1	.	CASSGTRVAFGEGNTEAFF	TGCGCCAGCAGTGGGACACGAGTAGCTTTTGGGGAGGGGAACACTGAAGCTTTCTTT
.	TRBV29-1	TRBJ2-7	TRBD1	CSVRQGFDEQYF	TGCAGCGTCAGACAGGGTTTCGACGAGCAGTACTTC
few	TRBV7-9	TRBJ1-2	TRBD1	CASSEGQGRRYGYTF	TGTGCCAGCAGCGAAGGACAGGGGCGCCGTTATGGCTACACCTTC
once	TRBV28	TRBJ2-7	TRBD1	CASSYGTGVYEQYF	TGTGCCAGCAGTTACGGGACAGGGGTCTACGAGCAGTACTTC
few	TRBV2	TRBJ2-2	.	CASNTGVTGELFF	TGTGCCAGCAATACGGGAGTAACCGGGGAGCTGTTTTTT
.	TRBV11-2	TRBJ2-7	.	CASSPMTGKSYEQYF	TGTGCCAGCAGCCCTATGACAGGAAAATCCTACGAGCAGTACTTC
.	TRBV24-1	TRBJ2-7	TRBD2	CATSPGLAGYEQYF	TGTGCCACGTCGCCGGGACTAGCGGGATACGAGCAGTACTTC
once	TRBV10-3	TRBJ2-3	TRBD1	CAISHRQGADTQYF	TGTGCCATCAGTCATCGACAGGGCGCAGATACGCAGTATTTT
.	TRBV27	TRBJ2-3	TRBD2	CASSLSSSGLRGTQYF	TGTGCCAGCAGTTTATCCTCTAGCGGGTTACGGGGTACGCAGTATTTT
.	TRBV6-2/TRBV6-3	TRBJ1-4	.	CASSYSTAAGGKLFF	TGTGCCAGCAGTTACTCGACGGCGGCCGGTGGAAAACTGTTTTTT
.	TRBV5-4	TRBJ2-3	.	CASSLAAGGMDTQYF	TGTGCCAGCAGCTTGGCAGCCGGAGGGATGGATACGCAGTATTTT
.	TRBV6-5	TRBJ2-5	TRBD2	CASSSAGVQETQYF	TGTGCCAGCAGCTCAGCGGGAGTCCAAGAGACCCAGTACTTC
.	TRBV6-2/TRBV6-3	TRBJ1-2	.	CASSSSLQGDYGYTF	.
.	TRBV4-1	TRBJ1-1	.	CASSQDWGGGAEAFF	TGCGCCAGCAGCCAAGATTGGGGTGGAGGCGCTGAAGCTTTCTTT
few	TRBV2	TRBJ2-1	.	CASSGGAEQFF	TGTGCCAGCAGTGGTGGAGCTGAGCAGTTCTTC
.	TRBV11-3	TRBJ1-1	.	CASSLVSAGDTEAFF	TGTGCCAGCAGCTTAGTTTCAGCCGGGGACACTGAAGCTTTCTTT
.	TRBV4-3	TRBJ2-3	.	CASSQARTPVSDTQYF	TGCGCCAGCAGCCAAGCAAGGACTCCGGTCTCAGATACGCAGTATTTT
.	TRBV7-2	TRBJ2-3	TRBD1	CASSFRRRTGLDTQYF	TGTGCCAGCAGCTTTCGCCGGAGGACAGGGTTAGATACGCAGTATTTT
.	TRBV5-6	TRBJ1-3	.	CASSWRGISGNTIYF	TGTGCCAGCAGCTGGCGGGGGATCTCTGGAAACACCATATATTTT
.	TRBV25-1	TRBJ2-7	.	CASSGQFYEQYF	TGTGCCAGCAGCGGACAGTTCTACGAGCAGTACTTC
.	TRBV27	TRBJ1-3	TRBD1	CASSSRTGAIYGNTIYF	TGTGCCAGCAGTTCCAGGACAGGGGCAATTTATGGAAACACCATATATTTT
.	TRBV10-3	TRBJ2-1	.	CAISAGLFNEQFF	TGTGCCATCAGTGCGGGACTCTTCAATGAGCAGTTCTTC
.	TRBV6-2/TRBV6-3	TRBJ2-5	TRBD1	CASSSTGDDQETQYF	TGTGCCAGCAGTTCGACAGGGGACGACCAAGAGACCCAGTACTTC
.	TRBV27	TRBJ1-2	TRBD1	CASSWDRAGSGYTF	TGTGCCAGCAGTTGGGACAGGGCGGGATCCGGCTACACCTTC
.	TRBV28	TRBJ1-2	.	CASRILGYGYTF	TGTGCCAGTCGGATTCTAGGCTATGGCTACACCTTC
.	TRBV14	TRBJ1-2	.	CASSQDYNYGYTF	TGTGCCAGCAGCCAGGACTATAACTATGGCTACACCTTC
.	TRBV19	TRBJ2-7	.	CAASRGYNYEQYF	TGTGCCGCCTCTAGGGGGTACAACTACGAGCAGTACTTC
few	TRBV4-2	TRBJ2-7	TRBD1	CASSQEGQGAYEQYF	TGTGCCAGCAGCCAAGAGGGACAGGGAGCCTACGAGCAGTACTTC
.	TRBV7-9	TRBJ2-7	.	CASSREDYEQYF	TGTGCCAGCAGCCGCGAGGACTACGAGCAGTACTTC
once	TRBV24-1	TRBJ1-1	TRBD1	CATSDFLTGGRTEAFF	TGTGCCACCAGTGATTTCCTGACAGGGGGCAGAACTGAAGCTTTCTTT
.	TRBV7-9	TRBJ1-4	.	CASSPSRAGEKLFF	TGTGCCAGCAGCCCCTCCCGGGCAGGGGAAAAACTGTTTTTT
.	TRBV5-4	TRBJ2-7	.	CASSQAGGTTYEQYF	TGTGCCAGCAGCCAGGCGGGCGGGACCACCTACGAGCAGTACTTC
.	TRBV6-6	TRBJ1-2	.	CASSRTPGTPVQGYGYTF	TGTGCCAGCAGCCGAACCCCCGGGACTCCCGTTCAAGGCTATGGCTACACCTTC
.	TRBV19	TRBJ1-2	.	CASSIGRSSYGYTF	TGTGCCAGTAGTATAGGCAGGTCATCCTATGGCTACACCTTC
.	TRBV5-1	TRBJ1-1	.	CASSRGHRNTEAFF	TGCGCCAGCAGCCGTGGACACCGGAACACTGAAGCTTTCTTT
.	TRBV28	TRBJ1-1	.	CASSTGWNTEAFF	TGTGCCAGCAGTACGGGGTGGAACACTGAAGCTTTCTTT
.	TRBV30	TRBJ1-5	TRBD1	CAWSGDRGGNQPQHF	TGTGCCTGGAGTGGAGACAGGGGGGGCAATCAGCCCCAGCATTTT
.	TRBV19	TRBJ2-7	TRBD2	CASSSHGLGEQYF	TGTGCCAGTAGTAGCCATGGACTAGGCGAGCAGTACTTC
.	TRBV2	TRBJ1-1	.	CASGGAWAEAFF	TGTGCCAGCGGGGGGGCGTGGGCTGAAGCTTTCTTT
few	TRBV9	TRBJ1-5	.	CASSVGQPNQPQHF	TGTGCCAGCAGCGTAGGACAGCCCAATCAGCCCCAGCATTTT
.	TRBV4-2	TRBJ2-7	.	CASSQGPRDEQYF	TGTGCCAGCAGCCAGGGCCCGCGGGACGAGCAGTACTTC
.	TRBV6-4	TRBJ2-3	TRBD2	CASSDGTSGTDTQYF	TGTGCCAGCAGTGACGGGACTAGCGGCACAGATACGCAGTATTTT
.	TRBV3-1/TRBV3-2	TRBJ2-3	.	CASSLSQGLDRVGSTDTQYF	TGTGCCAGCAGCCTCAGTCAGGGCCTGGATCGGGTTGGGAGCACAGATACGCAGTATTTT